The clone carrying this T cell receptor (beta chain) was observed a handful of times. Its antigen is not known. This may arise from a read error, as a much more abundant clone is one base away. Drawing of peripheral blood yielded 7.5 to 10 milliliters from each donor. This entry comes from a study of blood T cells in healthy people across ages. Study outcomes and limitations: Older age coincided with a roughly linear decline in TCR beta diversity per million T cells. Total diversity from one million sequenced T cells was likely underestimated.

Trimming removed 8 bases from V and 5 bases from J, with 12 bases in between. From germline, CDR1 is SNHLY and CDR2 FYNNEI. The CDR3 loop spans 12 amino acids. With a J-beta primer mix and a sample-barcoded 5' primer, a second PCR ran roughly 7 to 11 cycles. From the 5' RACE reads, TCRdb called clonotypes with MiXCR, one entry per CDR3 protein. This table has around 900,000 distinct CDR3 sequences, less than 35% appearing once. Sequenced sample: blood. The chain couples TRBV2 to TRBJ2-5, with D unresolved. The source is a woman at least 80 years old in good health. CDR3 in DNA: TGTGCCAGCCGAAGGGTGGGGGAGACCCAGTACTTC. This translates into CASRRVGETQYF.